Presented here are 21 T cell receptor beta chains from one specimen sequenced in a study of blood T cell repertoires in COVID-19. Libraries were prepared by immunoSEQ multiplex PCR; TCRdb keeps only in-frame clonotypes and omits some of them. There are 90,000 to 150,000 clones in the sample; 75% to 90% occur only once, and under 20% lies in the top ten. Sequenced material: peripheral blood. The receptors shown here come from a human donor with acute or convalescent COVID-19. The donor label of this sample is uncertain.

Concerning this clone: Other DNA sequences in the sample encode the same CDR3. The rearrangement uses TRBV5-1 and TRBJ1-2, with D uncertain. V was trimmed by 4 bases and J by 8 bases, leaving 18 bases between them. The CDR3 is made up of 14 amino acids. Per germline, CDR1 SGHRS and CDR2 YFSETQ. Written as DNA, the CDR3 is TGCGCCAGCAGCCCCTCTATAAGCGGCTACGGCTACACCTTC. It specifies CASSPSISGYGYTF.

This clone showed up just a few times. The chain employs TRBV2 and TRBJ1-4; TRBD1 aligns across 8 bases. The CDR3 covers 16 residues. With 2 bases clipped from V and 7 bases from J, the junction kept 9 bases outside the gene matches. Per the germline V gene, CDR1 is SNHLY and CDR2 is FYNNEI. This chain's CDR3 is CASSETTGEFGEKLFF. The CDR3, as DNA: TGTGCCAGCAGTGAAACGACAGGGGAATTTGGTGAAAAACTGTTTTTT.

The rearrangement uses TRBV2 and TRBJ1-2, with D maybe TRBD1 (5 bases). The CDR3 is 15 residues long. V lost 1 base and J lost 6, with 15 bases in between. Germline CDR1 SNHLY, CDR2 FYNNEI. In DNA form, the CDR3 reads TGTGCCAGCAGTGAAGGTATGGAGGGGCGCGATGGCTACACCTTC. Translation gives CASSEGMEGRDGYTF.

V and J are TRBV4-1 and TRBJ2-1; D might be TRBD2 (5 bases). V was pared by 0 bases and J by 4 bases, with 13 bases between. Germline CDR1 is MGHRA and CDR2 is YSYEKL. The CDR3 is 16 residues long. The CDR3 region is CASSQDPDYTYNEQFF. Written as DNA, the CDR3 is TGCGCCAGCAGCCAAGATCCCGACTATACTTACAATGAGCAGTTCTTC.

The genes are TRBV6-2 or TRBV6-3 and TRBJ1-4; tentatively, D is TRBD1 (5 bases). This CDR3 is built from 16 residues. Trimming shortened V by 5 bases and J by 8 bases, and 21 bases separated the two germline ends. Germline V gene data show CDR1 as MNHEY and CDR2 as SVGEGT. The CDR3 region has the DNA TGTGCCAGCAGTGATAGGAGAGACGGGGGTAACGAAAAACTGTTTTTT. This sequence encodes CASSDRRDGGNEKLFF.

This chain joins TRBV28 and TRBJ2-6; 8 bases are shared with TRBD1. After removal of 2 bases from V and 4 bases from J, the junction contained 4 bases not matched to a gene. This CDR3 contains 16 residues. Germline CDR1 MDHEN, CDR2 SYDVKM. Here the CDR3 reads CASSLGQGTGANVLTF. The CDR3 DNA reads TGTGCCAGCAGTTTAGGACAGGGTACAGGGGCCAACGTCCTGACTTTC.

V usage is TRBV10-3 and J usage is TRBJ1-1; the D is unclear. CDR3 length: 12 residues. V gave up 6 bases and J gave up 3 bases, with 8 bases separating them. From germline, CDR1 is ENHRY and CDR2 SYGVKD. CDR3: CAIRAGDTEAFF. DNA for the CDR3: TGTGCCATCAGGGCCGGGGACACTGAAGCTTTCTTT.

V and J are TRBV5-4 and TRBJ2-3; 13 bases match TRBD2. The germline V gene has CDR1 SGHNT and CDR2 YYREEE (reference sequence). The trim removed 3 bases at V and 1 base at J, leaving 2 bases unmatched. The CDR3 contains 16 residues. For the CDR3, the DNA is TGTGCCAGCAGCTCTGGACTAGCGGGAGGCACAGATACGCAGTATTTT. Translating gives CASSSGLAGGTDTQYF.

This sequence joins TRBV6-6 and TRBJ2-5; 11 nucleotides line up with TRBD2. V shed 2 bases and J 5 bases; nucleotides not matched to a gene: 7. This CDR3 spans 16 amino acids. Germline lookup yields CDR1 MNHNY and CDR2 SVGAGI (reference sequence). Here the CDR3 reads CASSYRGLAARETQYF. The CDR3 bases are TGTGCCAGCAGTTACCGGGGACTAGCGGCCCGGGAGACCCAGTACTTC.

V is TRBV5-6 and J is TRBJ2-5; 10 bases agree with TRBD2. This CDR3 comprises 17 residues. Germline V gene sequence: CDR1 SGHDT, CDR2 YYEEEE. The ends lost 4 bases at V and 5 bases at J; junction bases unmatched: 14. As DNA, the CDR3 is TGTGCCAGCAGCGCCCGGACGCTAGCGGGAGTTTATGAGACCCAGTACTTC. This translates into CASSARTLAGVYETQYF. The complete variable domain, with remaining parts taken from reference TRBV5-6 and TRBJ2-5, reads DAGVTQSPTHLIKTRGQQVTLRCSPKSGHDTVSWYQQALGQGPQFIFQYYEEEERQRGNFPDRFSGHQFPNYSSELNVNALLLGDSALYLCASSARTLAGVYETQYFGPGTRLLVL.

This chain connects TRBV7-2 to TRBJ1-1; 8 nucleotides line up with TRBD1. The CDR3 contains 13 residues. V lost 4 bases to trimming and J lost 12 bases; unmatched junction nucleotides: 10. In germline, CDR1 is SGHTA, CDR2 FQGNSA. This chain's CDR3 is CASSSRVGQETFF. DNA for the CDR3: TGTGCCAGCAGCTCCCGCGTGGGACAGGAAACTTTCTTT.

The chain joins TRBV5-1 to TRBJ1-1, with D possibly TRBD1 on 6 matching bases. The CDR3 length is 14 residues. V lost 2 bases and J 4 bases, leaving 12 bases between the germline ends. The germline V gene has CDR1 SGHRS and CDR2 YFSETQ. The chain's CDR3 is CASSFRGGSTEAFF. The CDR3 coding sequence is TGCGCCAGCAGCTTCAGGGGTGGTAGCACTGAAGCTTTCTTT.

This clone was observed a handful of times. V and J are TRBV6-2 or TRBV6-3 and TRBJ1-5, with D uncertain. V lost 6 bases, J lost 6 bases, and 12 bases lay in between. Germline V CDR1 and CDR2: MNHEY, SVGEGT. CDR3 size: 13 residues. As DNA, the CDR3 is TGTGCCAGCAGCCTAACCACATTTCAGCCCCAGCATTTT. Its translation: CASSLTTFQPQHF.

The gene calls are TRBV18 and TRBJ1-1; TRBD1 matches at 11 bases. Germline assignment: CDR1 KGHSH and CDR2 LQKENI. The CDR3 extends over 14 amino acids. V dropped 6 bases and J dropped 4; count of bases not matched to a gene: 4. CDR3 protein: CASSQGQGATEAFF. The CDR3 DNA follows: TGTGCCAGCTCCCAAGGACAGGGGGCCACTGAAGCTTTCTTT.

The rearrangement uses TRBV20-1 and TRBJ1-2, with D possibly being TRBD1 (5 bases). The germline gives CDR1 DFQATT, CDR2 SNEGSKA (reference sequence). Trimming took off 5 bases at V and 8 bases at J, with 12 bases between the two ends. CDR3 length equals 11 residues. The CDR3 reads CSAHASGGYTF. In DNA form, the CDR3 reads TGCAGTGCTCACGCCTCAGGGGGCTACACCTTC.

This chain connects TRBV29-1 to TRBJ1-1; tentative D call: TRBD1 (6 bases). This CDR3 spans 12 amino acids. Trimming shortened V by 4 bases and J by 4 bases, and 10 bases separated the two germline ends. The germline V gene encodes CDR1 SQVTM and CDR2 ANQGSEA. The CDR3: CSVVPGVTEAFF. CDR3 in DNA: TGCAGCGTTGTACCAGGGGTCACTGAAGCTTTCTTT.

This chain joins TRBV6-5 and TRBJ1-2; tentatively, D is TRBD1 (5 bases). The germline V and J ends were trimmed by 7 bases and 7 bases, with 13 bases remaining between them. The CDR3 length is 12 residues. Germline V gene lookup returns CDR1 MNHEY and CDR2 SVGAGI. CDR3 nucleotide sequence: TGTGCCAGCACGAAATCCGGGGGTGGCTACACCTTC. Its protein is CASTKSGGGYTF.

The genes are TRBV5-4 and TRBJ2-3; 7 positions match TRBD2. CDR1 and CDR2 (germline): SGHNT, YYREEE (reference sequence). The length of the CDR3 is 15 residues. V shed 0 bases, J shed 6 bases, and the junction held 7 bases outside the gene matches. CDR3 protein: CASSLEGGRYDTQYF. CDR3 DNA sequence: TGTGCCAGCAGCTTGGAAGGCGGGAGATATGATACGCAGTATTTT.

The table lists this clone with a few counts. The CDR3 DNA is TGTGCCAGCAGCTTGAGAGGGGGCTCTGGCTACACCTTC. Encoded protein: CASSLRGGSGYTF. The V and J genes are TRBV5-6 and TRBJ1-2; 7 bases are shared with TRBD1. The V gene end was trimmed by 1 base and the J gene end by 7 bases; junction bases not matched to a gene: 4. The CDR3 is 13 amino acids. Germline CDR1 is SGHDT and CDR2 is YYEEEE.

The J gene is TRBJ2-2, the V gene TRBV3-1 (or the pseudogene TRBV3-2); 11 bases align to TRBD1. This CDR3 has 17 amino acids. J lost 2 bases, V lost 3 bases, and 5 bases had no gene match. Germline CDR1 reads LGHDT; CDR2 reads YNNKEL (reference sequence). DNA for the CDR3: TGTGCCAGCAGCCAGGCCGGACAGGGGGCAAACACCGGGGAGCTGTTTTTT. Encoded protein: CASSQAGQGANTGELFF.

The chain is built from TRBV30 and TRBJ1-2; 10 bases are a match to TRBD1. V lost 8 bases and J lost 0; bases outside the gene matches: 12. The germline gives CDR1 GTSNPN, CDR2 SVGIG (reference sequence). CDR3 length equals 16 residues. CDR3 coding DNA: TGTGCCACGGACAGGGGGTTCATCTCATCTAACTATGGCTACACCTTC. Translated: CATDRGFISSNYGYTF.